These T cell receptor beta chains were read from a single sample in a study of CD8 T cells in ankylosing spondylitis. MiXCR, run by TCRdb on the 5' RACE reads, gives a single entry per CDR3 protein. This sample has roughly 700,000 distinct CDR3 sequences, with under 20% found just once. Sequencing input: blood, either unsorted or a sorted T cell fraction (not recorded which). The receptors shown here come from a male donor with ankylosing spondylitis. Each CDR3 is given with its conserved first and last residue. A D gene is named only where the DNA matches it firmly. Clone size, where shown, is once, few, many, or a class for clones that have expanded.

d_gene: .; abundance: .; j_gene: TRBJ1-1; v_gene: TRBV7-6; CDR3nt: TGTGCCAGCAGCTTAGTTACAGCCGGAAACACTGAAGCTTTCTTT; CDR3aa: CASSLVTAGNTEAFF
d_gene: TRBD2; abundance: few; j_gene: TRBJ2-1; v_gene: TRBV4-1; CDR3nt: TGCGCCAGCAGCCAAGAAAGGGCCGGGGCTAGCGGGGGTTATGAGCAGTTCTTC; CDR3aa: CASSQERAGASGGYEQFF
d_gene: .; abundance: .; j_gene: TRBJ1-1; v_gene: TRBV24-1; CDR3nt: TGTGCCACCAGAGGACCCTATGACACTGAAGCTTTCTTT; CDR3aa: CATRGPYDTEAFF
d_gene: TRBD1; abundance: few; j_gene: TRBJ1-1; v_gene: TRBV15; CDR3nt: TGTGCCACCAGCAGCCGGTCAGGGGGTTGGGTCGGGAACACTGAAGCTTTCTTT; CDR3aa: CATSSRSGGWVGNTEAFF
d_gene: TRBD1; abundance: .; j_gene: TRBJ2-5; v_gene: TRBV27; CDR3nt: TGTGCCAGCAACCCCTCCGGACAGGGCCCACAAGAGACCCAGTACTTC; CDR3aa: CASNPSGQGPQETQYF
d_gene: TRBD2; abundance: few; j_gene: TRBJ2-2; v_gene: TRBV15; CDR3nt: TGTGCCACCAGCAGAGAACTAGCGGTGTGGGAGCTGTTTTTT; CDR3aa: CATSRELAVWELFF
d_gene: .; abundance: .; j_gene: TRBJ1-1; v_gene: TRBV10-2; CDR3nt: TGCGCCAGCAGTGAGTCCAGCACAATGAACACTGAAGCTTTGTTT; CDR3aa: CASSESSTMNTEALF
d_gene: .; abundance: .; j_gene: TRBJ2-7; v_gene: TRBV20-1; CDR3nt: TGCAGTGCTAGTCGACCCCTCGCGGGCTACGAGCAGTACTTC; CDR3aa: CSASRPLAGYEQYF
d_gene: .; abundance: few; j_gene: TRBJ1-1; v_gene: TRBV5-1; CDR3nt: TGCGCCAGCAGCTTGAATAGCAATAGGAACACTGAAGCTTTCTTT; CDR3aa: CASSLNSNRNTEAFF
d_gene: .; abundance: .; j_gene: TRBJ2-7; v_gene: TRBV25-1; CDR3nt: TGTGCCAGCAGTCGCATCGAGGCCTACGAGCAGTACTTC; CDR3aa: CASSRIEAYEQYF
d_gene: TRBD1; abundance: .; j_gene: TRBJ2-7; v_gene: TRBV6-1; CDR3nt: TGTGCCACCGGACAGGAATTTTACTCCTACGAGCAGTACTTC; CDR3aa: CATGQEFYSYEQYF
d_gene: TRBD2; abundance: few; j_gene: TRBJ2-2; v_gene: TRBV9; CDR3nt: TGTGCCAGCAGCACCAGCGGGAGGGCCGCCGGGGAGCTGTTTTTT; CDR3aa: CASSTSGRAAGELFF
d_gene: TRBD1; abundance: few; j_gene: TRBJ2-1; v_gene: TRBV5-1; CDR3nt: TGCGCCAGCAGCGTCCGGGACAGGGGCTACAATGAGCAGTTCTTC; CDR3aa: CASSVRDRGYNEQFF
d_gene: TRBD1; abundance: .; j_gene: TRBJ2-7; v_gene: TRBV29-1; CDR3nt: TGCAGCGTTGTTGTAGCGGGACAGGGGGCTTCGAGCGAGCAGTACTTC; CDR3aa: CSVVVAGQGASSEQYF
d_gene: .; abundance: few; j_gene: TRBJ2-5; v_gene: TRBV29-1; CDR3nt: TGCAGCGTTGAAGCGGCAGGGGAGGAACTCGAGACCCAGTACTTC; CDR3aa: CSVEAAGEELETQYF
d_gene: .; abundance: few; j_gene: TRBJ2-7; v_gene: TRBV4-3; CDR3nt: TGCGCCAGCAGCCAAGCCAGGGTAGGCTACGAGCAGTACTTC; CDR3aa: CASSQARVGYEQYF
d_gene: TRBD1; abundance: few; j_gene: TRBJ1-3; v_gene: TRBV4-2; CDR3nt: TGTGCCAGCAGCCAAGCGGGACAGCACGCCTCTGGAAACACCATATATTTT; CDR3aa: CASSQAGQHASGNTIYF
d_gene: TRBD2; abundance: .; j_gene: TRBJ2-7; v_gene: TRBV4-1; CDR3nt: TGCGCCAGCAGCCAACCCAGCGGGAGCGGGTCCTACGAGCAGTACTTC; CDR3aa: CASSQPSGSGSYEQYF
d_gene: TRBD1; abundance: .; j_gene: TRBJ1-6; v_gene: TRBV7-9; CDR3nt: TGTGCCAGCAGCCCGCCGGGACAGGGTGTTTCACCCCTCCACTTT; CDR3aa: CASSPPGQGVSPLHF
d_gene: TRBD1; abundance: .; j_gene: TRBJ1-4; v_gene: TRBV27; CDR3nt: TGTGCCAGCAGTTTATGGTCGACAGGGGATTCGACTAATGAAAAACTGTTTTTT; CDR3aa: CASSLWSTGDSTNEKLFF
d_gene: TRBD1; abundance: .; j_gene: TRBJ1-1; v_gene: TRBV11-2; CDR3nt: TGTGCCAGCAGCCGAGTGGGAGGGACAGAAACTGAAGCTTTCTTT; CDR3aa: CASSRVGGTETEAFF
d_gene: TRBD2; abundance: .; j_gene: TRBJ2-7; v_gene: TRBV5-6; CDR3nt: TGTGCCAGCAGCTTAAGCGGGAGTTCATCCTACGAGCAGTACTTC; CDR3aa: CASSLSGSSSYEQYF
d_gene: TRBD1; abundance: .; j_gene: TRBJ1-6; v_gene: TRBV7-9; CDR3nt: TGTGCCTGGGACAGTGCGAGACTAGGTTCACCCCTCCACTTT; CDR3aa: CAWDSARLGSPLHF
d_gene: .; abundance: many; j_gene: TRBJ2-7; v_gene: TRBV20-1; CDR3nt: TGCAGTGCTAGAGATCTACAGAGAACCTACGAGCAGTACTTC; CDR3aa: CSARDLQRTYEQYF
d_gene: TRBD1; abundance: .; j_gene: TRBJ2-4; v_gene: TRBV29-1; CDR3nt: TGCAGCGTTGAAGAAGACAGGGGCGTAAACATTCAGTACTTC; CDR3aa: CSVEEDRGVNIQYF
d_gene: TRBD1; abundance: .; j_gene: TRBJ2-4; v_gene: TRBV29-1; CDR3nt: TGCAGCGTTGTGACAGGGGCAGACATTCAGTACTTC; CDR3aa: CSVVTGADIQYF
d_gene: TRBD2; abundance: few; j_gene: TRBJ2-1; v_gene: TRBV12-3/TRBV12-4; CDR3nt: TGTGCCAGCAGTTTAGGCTATAGCGGGAGCTCCTACAATGAGCAGTTCTTC; CDR3aa: CASSLGYSGSSYNEQFF
d_gene: .; abundance: .; j_gene: TRBJ2-3; v_gene: TRBV12-3/TRBV12-4; CDR3nt: TGTGCCAGCAGCCCTCAGCGGGATACGCAGTATTTT; CDR3aa: CASSPQRDTQYF
d_gene: TRBD2; abundance: few; j_gene: TRBJ2-7; v_gene: TRBV29-1; CDR3nt: TGCAGCGTCGGACTAGCCAGCTCCTACGAGCAGTACTTC; CDR3aa: CSVGLASSYEQYF
d_gene: .; abundance: few; j_gene: TRBJ2-2; v_gene: TRBV29-1; CDR3nt: TGCAGCGTCGTCGGACCCTCGAACACCGGGGAGCTGTTTTTT; CDR3aa: CSVVGPSNTGELFF
d_gene: TRBD2; abundance: few; j_gene: TRBJ2-3; v_gene: TRBV2; CDR3nt: TGTGCCAGCAGTGGCGGGAGGGTTGATACGCAGTATTTT; CDR3aa: CASSGGRVDTQYF
d_gene: .; abundance: many; j_gene: TRBJ1-2; v_gene: TRBV6-1; CDR3nt: TGTGCCAGCATCCAGCGGGGCGCGGGCGGCTACACCTTC; CDR3aa: CASIQRGAGGYTF
d_gene: .; abundance: .; j_gene: TRBJ2-2; v_gene: TRBV19; CDR3nt: TGTGCCAGCCCGAGCGGGAACACCGGGGAGCTGTTTTTT; CDR3aa: CASPSGNTGELFF
d_gene: .; abundance: once; j_gene: TRBJ2-1; v_gene: TRBV7-9; CDR3nt: TGTGCCAGCAGCAATCAGGAACGGAACAATGAGCAGTTCTTC; CDR3aa: CASSNQERNNEQFF
d_gene: .; abundance: few; j_gene: TRBJ1-6; v_gene: TRBV5-1; CDR3nt: TGCGCCAGCAGCCAAGGACTGAATAATTCACCCCTCCACTTT; CDR3aa: CASSQGLNNSPLHF
d_gene: .; abundance: few; j_gene: TRBJ2-7; v_gene: TRBV29-1; CDR3nt: TGCAGCGTTGGGGGGGCAGTGTCCTACGAGCAGTACTTC; CDR3aa: CSVGGAVSYEQYF
d_gene: .; abundance: .; j_gene: TRBJ2-7; v_gene: TRBV7-2; CDR3nt: TGTGCCAGCGCCCTGACGGGCTCCTACGAGCAGTACTTC; CDR3aa: CASALTGSYEQYF
d_gene: TRBD2; abundance: .; j_gene: TRBJ2-7; v_gene: TRBV28; CDR3nt: TGTGCCAGCAGTTTTAGGGACCGGGAGGACTTATACGAGCAGTACTTC; CDR3aa: CASSFRDREDLYEQYF
d_gene: TRBD1; abundance: .; j_gene: TRBJ2-7; v_gene: TRBV15; CDR3nt: TGTGCCACCAGCAGAAAAAGAGGACGGGACAGGGATACCTACGAGCAGTACTTC; CDR3aa: CATSRKRGRDRDTYEQYF
d_gene: TRBD1; abundance: .; j_gene: TRBJ1-1; v_gene: TRBV6-5; CDR3nt: TGTGCCAGCAGTTACTCGACAGGGGGCCTGGGCACTGAAGCTTTCTTT; CDR3aa: CASSYSTGGLGTEAFF
d_gene: TRBD2; abundance: .; j_gene: TRBJ2-7; v_gene: TRBV7-3; CDR3nt: TGTGCCAGCAGCTCGGGTAGCGGGAGGGCCTACGAGCAGTACTTC; CDR3aa: CASSSGSGRAYEQYF
d_gene: TRBD1; abundance: few; j_gene: TRBJ2-7; v_gene: TRBV10-3; CDR3nt: TGTGCCATCAGTGAACGGACAGGGGGTTACGAGCAGTACTTC; CDR3aa: CAISERTGGYEQYF